One sample yielded the 15 T cell receptor beta chains listed below, sequenced in a study of blood T cell repertoires in COVID-19. Profiling relied on immunoSEQ multiplex PCR, and the TCRdb table lists in-frame clones only, not all of them. In the table there are about 89,000 clones, 75% to 85% of which are singletons. Material for sequencing was peripheral blood. The receptors here all came from a woman aged 80 or over with acute or convalescent COVID-19.

This clone was detected a few times. The chain combines TRBV10-1 with TRBJ1-2; TRBD1 is a possible D gene (5 bases). Germline assignment: CDR1 WNHNN and CDR2 SYGVQD (reference sequence). This CDR3 is 13 amino acids long. Trimming took 4 bases from V and 3 from J, leaving 9 bases between them. The CDR3 nucleotides are TGCGCCAGCAGTGCTGGGGGGGACTATGGCTACACCTTC. This encodes CASSAGGDYGYTF.

This clone was detected only a few times. This rearrangement joins TRBV18 to TRBJ2-6; D not resolved. The CDR3 spans 16 residues. Germline V gene lookup returns CDR1 KGHSH and CDR2 LQKENI. The germline V and J ends were trimmed by 2 bases and 0 bases, with 8 bases remaining between them. CDR3 protein: CASSPYSGSGANVLTF. The CDR3 nucleotides read TGTGCCAGCTCACCATACAGTGGCTCTGGGGCCAACGTCCTGACTTTC.

This clone has only a few counts. V and J are TRBV5-6 and TRBJ2-1; D gene unclear. The CDR3 is made up of 11 amino acids. Trimming removed 1 base from V and 10 bases from J, with 6 bases in between. Germline loops: CDR1 SGHDT, CDR2 YYEEEE. DNA of the CDR3: TGTGCCAGCAGCTTGAGTCTAGAGCAGTTCTTC. As protein: CASSLSLEQFF.

V and J are TRBV5-1 and TRBJ2-1; 11 nucleotides align to TRBD1. The length of the CDR3 is 16 residues. Losses at the gene ends were 0 bases for V and 3 bases for J; bases not matched to a gene: 2. From germline, CDR1 is SGHRS and CDR2 YFSETQ. CDR3: CASSLGGTGGYNEQFF. Here the CDR3 DNA reads TGCGCCAGCAGCTTGGGTGGGACAGGGGGCTACAATGAGCAGTTCTTC. The complete variable domain, with remaining parts taken from reference TRBV5-1 and TRBJ2-1, reads KAGVTQTPRYLIKTRGQQVTLSCSPISGHRSVSWYQQTPGQGLQFLFEYFSETQRNKGNFPGRFSGRQFSNSRSEMNVSTLELGDSALYLCASSLGGTGGYNEQFFGPGTRLTVL.

The genes are TRBV9 and TRBJ1-2; D may be TRBD1 (5 bases). With 0 bases removed from V and 3 bases from J, the gap between germline ends came to 12 bases. Per germline, CDR1 SGDLS and CDR2 YYNGEE. The CDR3 runs 15 residues. Here the CDR3 DNA reads TGTGCCAGCAGCGTAGGCCCCGACAGATACTATGGCTACACCTTC. Protein sequence: CASSVGPDRYYGYTF. The whole variable domain, remainder taken from reference TRBV9 and TRBJ1-2, is DSGVTQTPKHLITATGQRVTLRCSPRSGDLSVYWYQQSLDQGLQFLIQYYNGEERAKGNILERFSAQQFPDLHSELNLSSLELGDSALYFCASSVGPDRYYGYTFGSGTRLTVV.

The genes are TRBV27 and TRBJ1-4; D perhaps matches TRBD1 (6 bases). This CDR3 contains 14 residues. The germline CDR1 and CDR2 sequences are MNHEY and SMNVEV (reference sequence). V was cut by 6 bases and J by 7 bases, with 15 bases left in between. The CDR3 DNA sequence: TGTGCCAGCAGATCGACAGGTTCGGGTGAAAAACTGTTTTTT. Its protein is CASRSTGSGEKLFF.

The V and J genes are TRBV29-1 and TRBJ1-2, with a tentative D call TRBD1 (5 bases). The CDR3 is 13 amino acids. Germline CDR1 SQVTM, CDR2 ANQGSEA. The V and J ends lost 4 bases and 7 bases respectively, with 16 bases between them. CDR3 nucleotides: TGCAGCGTTGGGACCGGGGGTGTGGTTGGCTACACCTTC. Translating gives CSVGTGGVVGYTF.

The chain recombines TRBV11-3 with TRBJ2-1; 8 bases align to TRBD2. Germline-derived CDR1 and CDR2 are SGHNT and YENEEA. V gave up 2 bases and J gave up 0 bases; unmatched junction bases: 6. This CDR3 is built from 17 residues. DNA for the CDR3: TGTGCCAGCAGCTTACGTATAGCGGGAAGCTCCTACAATGAGCAGTTCTTC. It specifies CASSLRIAGSSYNEQFF.

The chain couples TRBV18 to TRBJ2-1, with D unclear. Germline CDR1 reads KGHSH; CDR2 reads LQKENI. The CDR3 extends over 12 amino acids. V lost 6 bases, J lost 8 bases, and 11 bases lay in between. This CDR3 reads CASSPRQDEQFF. CDR3 nucleotides: TGTGCCAGCTCTCCCAGACAAGATGAGCAGTTCTTC.

This clone was seen only once. V gene TRBV5-3 combines with J gene TRBJ2-7, with D maybe TRBD2 (5 bases). TRBV5-3 is recorded as an ORF, its role being uncertain. V dropped 4 bases and J dropped 3 bases, with 17 bases sitting between them. The CDR3 length is 15 residues. CDR3 DNA sequence: TGTGCCAGAAGCCCACCCCAGGAGGCGGGCTACGAGCAGTACTTC. This sequence encodes CARSPPQEAGYEQYF.

The V call is TRBV7-2, the J call TRBJ2-2; no clear D gene. Trimming stripped 1 base from V and 7 bases from J, with 13 bases between. The V gene's germline CDR1 is SGHTA and CDR2 FQGNSA. The CDR3 is 15 residues long. The CDR3 sequence: CASSLEAGQIGELFF. CDR3 DNA: TGTGCCAGCAGCTTAGAGGCTGGGCAAATCGGGGAGCTGTTTTTT. Together with reference TRBV7-2 and TRBJ2-2, the CDR3 gives the full variable domain: GAGVSQSPSNKVTEKGKDVELRCDPISGHTALYWYRQSLGQGLEFLIYFQGNSAPDKSGLPSDRFSAERTGGSVSTLTIQRTQQEDSAVYLCASSLEAGQIGELFFGEGSRLTVL.

The rearrangement uses TRBV27 and TRBJ1-5; D remains ambiguous. Germline lookup yields CDR1 MNHEY and CDR2 SMNVEV (reference sequence). V dropped 2 bases and J dropped 3 bases, with 14 bases sitting between them. This CDR3 region has 16 residues. CDR3 in amino acids: CASSLMAGLHNQPQHF. The DNA for the CDR3 is TGTGCCAGCAGTTTAATGGCGGGTCTACACAATCAGCCCCAGCATTTT.

The rearrangement joins TRBV7-9 to TRBJ2-1; perhaps TRBD2 as D (5 bases). CDR3 size: 15 residues. CDR1 SEHNR and CDR2 FQNEAQ come from the germline V gene (reference sequence). Trimming shortened V by 2 bases and J by 2 bases, and 10 bases separated the two germline ends. CDR3 region: CASSLMGVPYNEQFF. The CDR3 coding sequence is TGTGCCAGCAGCTTAATGGGAGTCCCCTACAATGAGCAGTTCTTC. Full variable domain (remainder filled in from reference TRBV7-9 and TRBJ2-1): DTGVSQNPRHKITKRGQNVTFRCDPISEHNRLYWYRQTLGQGPEFLTYFQNEAQLEKSRLLSDRFSAERPKGSFSTLEIQRTEQGDSAMYLCASSLMGVPYNEQFFGPGTRLTVL.

The V call is TRBV5-1, the J call TRBJ2-1, with 9 bases matching TRBD1. After removal of 0 bases from V and 8 bases from J, the junction contained 9 bases not matched to a gene. The CDR3 totals 16 residues. CDR1 is SGHRS, CDR2 YFSETQ, per germline. The CDR3 nucleotides read TGCGCCAGCAGCTTGGCCACCGGGACAGGGTTTTATGAGCAGTTCTTC. It codes for CASSLATGTGFYEQFF.

V gene TRBV18 combines with J gene TRBJ2-7; 9 positions agree with TRBD1. J was trimmed by 0 bases and V by 3 bases; bases with no gene match: 3. In germline, CDR1 is KGHSH, CDR2 LQKENI. CDR3 length: 15 residues. CDR3 sequence (DNA): TGTGCCAGCTCACCGCTGGGACAGGGCTCCTACGAGCAGTACTTC. It yields the protein CASSPLGQGSYEQYF. Variable domain in full (rest from reference TRBV18 and TRBJ2-7): NAGVMQNPRHLVRRRGQEARLRCSPMKGHSHVYWYRQLPEEGLKFMVYLQKENIIDESGMPKERFSAEFPKEGPSILRIQQVVRGDSAAYFCASSPLGQGSYEQYFGPGTRLTVT.